Each of the 31 T cell receptor beta chains below was sequenced from the same sample in a study of T cell repertoires in ileal Crohn's disease (dated by TCRdb to 2018 to 2020). Library generation was performed with the immunoSEQ multiplex PCR assay. The table comes from immuneACCESS by way of TCRdb, which keeps in-frame sequences with V and J called. Part of the clones is missing from these tables; in studies checked, under half for an unresolved V gene and the rest for unknown reasons. The sample data list approximately 16,000 clones, and around 90% of these were observed just once. Jointly, the top ten make up around 7.1% of the sample. The intended sense of this specimen's time point label: inflamed ileum from the surgical specimen. Sequencing used ileal tissue. The receptors here all came from an adult with Crohn's disease.

The genes are TRBV5-8 and TRBJ1-1; TRBD1 might be the D (6 bases). CDR3 size: 14 residues. The germline V and J ends were trimmed by 10 bases and 0 bases, with 16 bases remaining between them. Germline CDR1 and CDR2: SGHTS and YDEGEE. For the CDR3, the DNA is TGTGCCGCCCGGGACACACAATTGAACACTGAAGCTTTCTTT. Encoded protein: CAARDTQLNTEAFF.

The V gene is TRBV13, the J gene TRBJ2-7, with D perhaps TRBD2 (5 bases). Germline values: CDR1 PRHDT, CDR2 FYEKMQ (reference sequence). The CDR3 runs to 13 residues. The V end was cut by 0 bases, the J end by 6 bases, with 9 bases between. CDR3 bases: TGTGCCAGCAGCTTAGGCCGTGGGAGCGAGCAGTACTTC. Translating it yields CASSLGRGSEQYF.

The V call is TRBV7-9, the J call TRBJ1-2; D is perhaps TRBD1 (6 bases). This CDR3 comprises 14 residues. V was pared by 5 bases and J by 4 bases, with 14 bases between. Germline lookup yields CDR1 SEHNR and CDR2 FQNEAQ (reference sequence). The CDR3 spells CASSIGTPGYGYTF. The CDR3 DNA follows: TGTGCCAGCAGCATAGGGACACCAGGCTATGGCTACACCTTC.

V and J are TRBV10-3 and TRBJ2-5; TRBD1 or TRBD2 may be the D gene (5 bases each). This CDR3 is 16 amino acids long. CDR1 is ENHRY, CDR2 SYGVKD, per germline. V lost 2 bases to trimming and J lost 4 bases, with 17 bases between them. CDR3 nucleotide sequence: TGTGCCATCAGTGAGCCTGCTGGGGGAGAAGGAGAGACCCAGTACTTC. This sequence encodes CAISEPAGGEGETQYF.

This chain joins TRBV28 and TRBJ1-5; tentative D call: TRBD1 (6 bases). V lost 6 bases and J 4 bases, leaving 10 bases between the germline ends. CDR1 and CDR2 from the germline V gene are MDHEN and SYDVKM. CDR3 length: 13 residues. This chain's CDR3 is CASRDRRNQPQHF. Here the CDR3 DNA reads TGTGCCAGCAGAGACAGGCGGAATCAGCCCCAGCATTTT.

The V gene is TRBV5-1, the J gene TRBJ2-7; 9 bases are a match to TRBD1. Germline values: CDR1 SGHRS, CDR2 YFSETQ. V dropped 0 bases and J dropped 7; count of bases not matched to a gene: 8. The CDR3 loop spans 15 amino acids. Written as DNA, the CDR3 is TGCGCCAGCAGCTTGGGACAGGGGGAGTCCATGGAGCAGTACTTC. Its protein product is CASSLGQGESMEQYF.

The chain has TRBV19 and TRBJ2-5; D ambiguous. Germline V gene data show CDR1 as LNHDA and CDR2 as SQIVND (reference sequence). CDR3 length: 12 amino acids. Trimming took off 1 base at V and 10 bases at J, with 10 bases between the two ends. CDR3 loop: CASSIGPGNQYF. The DNA for the CDR3 is TGTGCCAGTAGTATAGGTCCGGGTAACCAGTACTTC.

V is TRBV6-1 and J is TRBJ1-6; TRBD1 might be the D (5 bases). V was pared by 6 bases and J by 9 bases, with 12 bases between. This CDR3 has 13 amino acids. Germline CDR1 and CDR2: MNHNS and SASEGT. CDR3 nucleotide sequence: TGTGCCAGCAGGGCTCATCAGGGTTCACCCCTCCACTTT. Protein: CASRAHQGSPLHF.

This clone was found once. The V call is TRBV18, the J call TRBJ2-4; 9 bases agree with TRBD1. After removal of 0 bases from V and 7 bases from J, the junction contained 4 bases not matched to a gene. Germline V CDR1 and CDR2: KGHSH, LQKENI. There are 15 residues in the CDR3. The CDR3 DNA is TGTGCCAGCTCACCACCGAGCGGACAGGGGAACATTCAGTACTTC. Translation gives CASSPPSGQGNIQYF.

This clone appeared once. This sequence joins TRBV6-1 and TRBJ2-2; D is possibly TRBD1 (5 bases). This CDR3 spans 16 amino acids. Per the germline V gene, CDR1 is MNHNS and CDR2 is SASEGT. V was cut by 1 base and J by 0 bases, with 9 bases left in between. The CDR3 region is CASSEDVRANTGELFF. The CDR3 region has the DNA TGTGCCAGCAGTGAAGACGTCAGGGCGAACACCGGGGAGCTGTTTTTT.

This clone occurred a few times. V is TRBV15 and J is TRBJ1-5; tentatively, D is TRBD1 (5 bases). This CDR3 contains 16 residues. V was pared by 7 bases and J by 3 bases, with 19 bases between. CDR1 is LNHNV, CDR2 YYDKDF, per germline (reference sequence). The CDR3 sequence: CATTHRWVGVNQPQHF. The DNA of the CDR3 is TGTGCCACCACACACCGGTGGGTGGGGGTCAATCAGCCCCAGCATTTT.

CDR3 protein: CASFTSALSYEQYF. In DNA form, the CDR3 reads TGTGCCAGCTTCACCTCAGCCCTGAGCTACGAGCAGTACTTC. The genes are TRBV6-1 and TRBJ2-7; D gene unclear. Germline V gives CDR1 MNHNS, CDR2 SASEGT. This CDR3 is built from 14 residues. V was clipped by 8 bases and J by 3 bases, with 17 bases between them.

This rearrangement joins TRBV7-3 to TRBJ1-2, with D perhaps matching TRBD1 (6 bases). This CDR3 contains 15 residues. Trimming took 5 bases from V and 5 from J, leaving 18 bases between them. Germline lookup yields CDR1 SGHTA and CDR2 FQGTGA. The CDR3, as DNA: TGTGCCAGCAGCCCCTGGCAGGGGTCTCCGTATGGCTACACCTTC. Its translation: CASSPWQGSPYGYTF.

The chain uses TRBV6-5 and TRBJ1-2, with TRBD1 identical over 7 bases. The CDR3 is 12 residues long. V gave up 7 bases and J gave up 6 bases; unmatched junction bases: 5. CDR1 is MNHEY and CDR2 is SVGAGI in the germline V gene. The CDR3 spells CASTHRGNGYTF. In nucleotides, the CDR3 is TGTGCCAGCACCCACAGGGGCAATGGCTACACCTTC.

The gene calls are TRBV6-4 and TRBJ1-1; the D gene is possibly TRBD1 (5 bases). Germline lookup yields CDR1 MRHNA and CDR2 SNTAGT. The CDR3 has 14 amino acids. Trimming removed 6 bases at V and 3 bases at J, with 14 bases between. This CDR3 reads CASSRGEGYTEAFF. CDR3 DNA sequence: TGTGCCAGCAGCCGGGGGGAAGGATACACTGAAGCTTTCTTT.

The chain carries TRBV5-1 and TRBJ2-7; 8 bases map to TRBD1. The germline V gene has CDR1 SGHRS and CDR2 YFSETQ. V dropped 1 base and J dropped 3; count of bases not matched to a gene: 6. The CDR3 has 15 residues. The chain's CDR3 is CASSLTGGFGYEQYF. CDR3 sequence (DNA): TGCGCCAGCAGCTTGACAGGGGGGTTTGGCTACGAGCAGTACTTC.

This clone was counted between two and nine times. The CDR3 here is CASSLGRNTEAFF. The CDR3 bases are TGTGCCAGCAGCCTGGGAAGGAACACTGAAGCTTTCTTT. This chain connects TRBV5-4 to TRBJ1-1; no clear D. The germline gives CDR1 SGHNT, CDR2 YYREEE (reference sequence). V lost 4 bases and J 1 base, leaving 8 bases between the germline ends. There are 13 residues in the CDR3.

V usage is TRBV29-1 and J usage is TRBJ1-1, with 7 bases aligning to TRBD1. This CDR3 contains 12 residues. Germline V gene data show CDR1 as SQVTM and CDR2 as ANQGSEA. J was trimmed by 11 bases and V by 4 bases; bases with no gene match: 10. CDR3 loop: CSVAPGTEQAFF. In nucleotides, the CDR3 is TGCAGCGTTGCTCCCGGGACAGAACAGGCTTTCTTT.

The chain recombines TRBV13 with TRBJ1-1, with TRBD1 matching over 10 bases. In germline, CDR1 is PRHDT, CDR2 FYEKMQ (reference sequence). The CDR3 runs 20 residues. Unmatched junction bases numbered 22, after V lost 4 bases and J lost 5 bases. CDR3 protein: CASSSQPYRDRGYRGTEAFF. The CDR3 nucleotides are TGTGCCAGCAGCTCTCAACCTTACCGGGACAGGGGATACCGGGGGACTGAAGCTTTCTTT.

The chain carries TRBV7-2 and TRBJ2-3, with D hard to call. Trimming removed 4 bases from V and 0 bases from J, with 5 bases in between. The CDR3 spans 13 residues. Germline CDR1 is SGHTA and CDR2 is FQGNSA. The CDR3 sequence is CASSSGSTDTQYF. The CDR3 DNA follows: TGTGCCAGCAGCTCAGGTAGCACAGATACGCAGTATTTT.

The chain recombines TRBV30 with TRBJ1-1, with D perhaps matching TRBD1 (5 bases). Trimming took 8 bases from V and 0 from J, leaving 13 bases between them. Germline CDR1 GTSNPN, CDR2 SVGIG (reference sequence). The CDR3 consists of 13 residues. The CDR3 region is CADETEMNTEAFF. Here the CDR3 DNA reads TGTGCCGATGAGACAGAAATGAACACTGAAGCTTTCTTT.

This sequence joins TRBV7-9 and TRBJ2-3; D is unclear. Between the trimmed V and J ends, which lost 5 bases and 8 bases, there was a span of 20 bases. Germline V gene sequence: CDR1 SEHNR, CDR2 FQNEAQ (reference sequence). The CDR3 runs 15 residues. The CDR3 DNA follows: TGTGCCAGCAGCAGCAGCCGGCCGACGGTAGTTACGCAGTATTTT. Amino acids: CASSSSRPTVVTQYF.

The chain joins TRBV10-3 to TRBJ1-2; D not certain. CDR1 is ENHRY and CDR2 is SYGVKD in the germline V gene. CDR3 length: 10 residues. The germline V and J ends were trimmed by 8 bases and 7 bases, with 8 bases remaining between them. CDR3 DNA sequence: TGTGCCATCGGGAGTCGTGGCTACACCTTC. Translated, it gives CAIGSRGYTF.

V and J are TRBV18 and TRBJ2-3; the match to TRBD2 covers 9 bases. V gave up 3 bases and J gave up 5 bases; unmatched junction bases: 12. The CDR3 has 17 residues. CDR1 is KGHSH, CDR2 LQKENI, per germline. The CDR3 is CASSPPSAGGQVDTQYF. The CDR3 nucleotides read TGTGCCAGCTCACCCCCCTCGGCGGGGGGGCAGGTAGATACGCAGTATTTT.

The chain couples TRBV29-1 to TRBJ1-1, with TRBD1 as a possible D gene (6 bases). The V and J ends lost 4 bases and 6 bases respectively, with 15 bases between them. The CDR3 is 13 amino acids. Looked up from germline, CDR1 is SQVTM and CDR2 is ANQGSEA. The CDR3 DNA reads TGCAGCGTTGTTGTCAGGGGAGGAGCTGAAGCTTTCTTT. Its protein is CSVVVRGGAEAFF.

With regard to this clone: The same CDR3 can be traced to other DNA sequences in this sample. The genes are TRBV2 and TRBJ2-2, with D possibly being TRBD1 (6 bases). Germline V gene sequence: CDR1 SNHLY, CDR2 FYNNEI. The CDR3 is made up of 17 amino acids. With 6 bases removed from V and 4 bases from J, the gap between germline ends came to 21 bases. This CDR3 is CASRPHAGTLSTGELFF. Written as DNA, the CDR3 is TGTGCCAGCAGACCTCACGCCGGGACACTATCCACCGGGGAGCTGTTTTTT.

The rearrangement joins TRBV5-6 to TRBJ1-5, with 7 bases aligning to TRBD1. Germline CDR1 and CDR2: SGHDT and YYEEEE. After removal of 0 bases from V and 10 bases from J, the junction contained 7 bases not matched to a gene. This CDR3 region has 14 residues. CDR3 in amino acids: CASSLGTGEYPQHF. CDR3 nucleotide sequence: TGTGCCAGCAGCTTGGGAACAGGGGAGTATCCCCAGCATTTT.

The V call is TRBV6-1, the J call TRBJ2-1; D perhaps matches TRBD2 (6 bases). Germline V lookup: CDR1 MNHNS, CDR2 SASEGT. The length of the CDR3 is 13 residues. V dropped 6 bases and J dropped 4 bases, with 10 bases sitting between them. The CDR3 region is CASRTGTYNEQFF. The CDR3 region has the DNA TGTGCCAGCAGAACCGGGACTTACAATGAGCAGTTCTTC.

CDR3 coding DNA: TGCGCCAGCAGCTTGGAGGCCAGTCCGACTGAAAAACTGTTTTTT. Translated, it gives CASSLEASPTEKLFF. The chain carries TRBV5-1 and TRBJ1-4; the D is unclear. The V and J ends lost 0 bases and 7 bases respectively, with 13 bases between them. Germline CDR1 is SGHRS and CDR2 is YFSETQ. There are 15 residues in the CDR3.

V usage is TRBV25-1 and J usage is TRBJ1-6, with D possibly matching TRBD1 (5 bases). The germline V gene has CDR1 MGHDK and CDR2 SYGVNS. V was trimmed by 6 bases and J by 8 bases, leaving 14 bases between them. CDR3 length: 14 amino acids. CDR3 loop: CASRGLGGDSPLHF. In nucleotides, the CDR3 is TGTGCCAGCAGAGGGCTGGGGGGGGATTCACCCCTCCACTTT.

This clone was counted a few times. This chain links TRBV4-2 with TRBJ2-1, with a weak D call TRBD1 (6 bases). Germline values: CDR1 LGHNA, CDR2 YNFKEQ. The CDR3 runs to 15 residues. The V end lost 0 bases, the J end lost 7 bases, and 13 bases lay between the germline ends. The CDR3: CASSQDRRQANEQFF. The CDR3 coding sequence is TGTGCCAGCAGCCAAGATCGGCGACAGGCGAATGAGCAGTTCTTC.